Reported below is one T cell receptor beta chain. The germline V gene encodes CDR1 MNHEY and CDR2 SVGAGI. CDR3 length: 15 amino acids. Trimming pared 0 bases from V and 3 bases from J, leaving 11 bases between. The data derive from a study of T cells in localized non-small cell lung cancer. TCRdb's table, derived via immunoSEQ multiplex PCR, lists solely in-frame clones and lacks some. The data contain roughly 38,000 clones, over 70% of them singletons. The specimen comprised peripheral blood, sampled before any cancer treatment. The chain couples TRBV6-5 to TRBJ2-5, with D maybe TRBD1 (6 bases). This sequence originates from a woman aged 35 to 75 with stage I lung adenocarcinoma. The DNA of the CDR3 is TGTGCCAGCAGTTACTCCGACAGGCGGGAAGAGACCCAGTACTTC. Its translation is CASSYSDRREETQYF.